Below, 16 T cell receptor beta chains from the same sample are listed, as sequenced in a study of a mutant IDH1 vaccine in newly diagnosed glioma (dated by TCRdb to 2020 to 2023). The time point label corresponds to: baseline, week 1 (first vaccination visit). What this sample's treatment or condition label stands for: pre-vaccination baseline after standard-of-care therapy. Library creation used the immunoSEQ multiplex PCR assay. The immuneACCESS repertoire file appears here via TCRdb, limited to in-frame rearrangements. These files lack a portion of the clones; in checked studies, under half of the deficit traces to unresolved V genes, and the cause of the others is not known. Present in this sample are tens of thousands of clones, 60% to 85% of which were seen just once. The ten largest account for about 2% of the sample. The sample in question was PBMCs, obtained from a glioma patient treated with radiotherapy, temozolomide or both. The receptor source for this set is a woman in her 40s with glioma.

The chain recombines TRBV29-1 with TRBJ2-5; D unresolved. Trimming stripped 2 bases from V and 5 bases from J, with 12 bases between. CDR1 SQVTM and CDR2 ANQGSEA come from the germline V gene. CDR3 length: 13 residues. The CDR3 is CSVEWRPRETQYF. The DNA of the CDR3 is TGCAGCGTTGAATGGCGGCCGCGTGAGACCCAGTACTTC.

V usage is TRBV6-6 and J usage is TRBJ2-3, with 7 bases identical to TRBD1. Unmatched junction bases numbered 3, after V lost 5 bases and J lost 1 base. Germline V CDR1 and CDR2: MNHNY, SVGAGI (reference sequence). The CDR3 contains 14 residues. In nucleotides, the CDR3 is TGTGCCAGCAGTATCGGACAGGGCACAGATACGCAGTATTTT. Its protein product is CASSIGQGTDTQYF.

This clone was counted between two and nine times. The chain uses TRBV20-1 and TRBJ1-1; D is perhaps TRBD1 (5 bases). CDR3 length: 11 amino acids. The germline V gene encodes CDR1 DFQATT and CDR2 SNEGSKA (reference sequence). V shed 7 bases and J shed 7 bases, with 13 bases lying between them. The CDR3 DNA reads TGCAGTGTAAGGGGACGGGATGAAGCTTTCTTT. This translates into CSVRGRDEAFF.

The V and J genes are TRBV10-3 and TRBJ2-5, with D perhaps matching TRBD2 (5 bases). The CDR3 has 14 residues. Germline values: CDR1 ENHRY, CDR2 SYGVKD. The V end was cut by 2 bases, the J end by 3 bases, with 10 bases between. In nucleotides, the CDR3 is TGTGCCATCAGTGAGGCTAGCAGTGAAGAGACCCAGTACTTC. Encoded protein: CAISEASSEETQYF.

This clone was recorded only once. V is TRBV5-4 and J is TRBJ2-3; no reliable D call. CDR1 and CDR2 (germline): SGHNT, YYREEE (reference sequence). This CDR3 is 14 amino acids long. V gave up 0 bases and J gave up 2 bases, with 7 bases separating them. The CDR3 DNA reads TGTGCCAGCAGCTTGGCCGGATACACAGATACGCAGTATTTT. This encodes CASSLAGYTDTQYF.

The chain carries TRBV6-5 and TRBJ1-4; D is perhaps TRBD1 (5 bases). Trimming cost V 0 bases and J 6 bases, with 8 bases left between them. This CDR3 contains 14 residues. Germline CDR1 is MNHEY and CDR2 is SVGAGI. In DNA form, the CDR3 reads TGTGCCAGCAGTTACTCTGGAGGGGATGAAAAACTGTTTTTT. This sequence encodes CASSYSGGDEKLFF.

The CDR3 DNA sequence: TGTGCCAGCAGCTTAGGAGACAGGTTCTATGGCTACACCTTC. Translated, it gives CASSLGDRFYGYTF. The rearrangement links TRBV7-8 to TRBJ1-2; D might be TRBD1 (6 bases). The germline gives CDR1 SGHVS, CDR2 FQNEAQ. V lost 1 base and J 4 bases, leaving 10 bases between the germline ends. The CDR3 has 14 amino acids.

The chain is built from TRBV6-5 and TRBJ1-2; D unresolved. This CDR3 contains 13 residues. Germline assignment: CDR1 MNHEY and CDR2 SVGAGI. Trimming shortened V by 0 bases and J by 4 bases, and 6 bases separated the two germline ends. The CDR3 sequence is CASSYSGVYGYTF. The DNA for the CDR3 is TGTGCCAGCAGTTACTCAGGCGTCTATGGCTACACCTTC.

V and J are TRBV5-1 and TRBJ2-3, with D perhaps given as TRBD1 or TRBD2 (5 bases each). Per germline, CDR1 SGHRS and CDR2 YFSETQ. The CDR3 totals 17 residues. Trimming removed 0 bases from V and 6 bases from J, with 20 bases in between. The CDR3 sequence is CASSLEGTRGLTDTQYF. The CDR3 nucleotides read TGCGCCAGCAGCTTGGAAGGGACCCGGGGTCTGACGGATACGCAGTATTTT. Full variable domain (remainder filled in from reference TRBV5-1 and TRBJ2-3): KAGVTQTPRYLIKTRGQQVTLSCSPISGHRSVSWYQQTPGQGLQFLFEYFSETQRNKGNFPGRFSGRQFSNSRSEMNVSTLELGDSALYLCASSLEGTRGLTDTQYFGPGTRLTVL.

The genes are TRBV19 and TRBJ2-1; TRBD2 agrees at 7 bases. The CDR3 sequence is 14 residues long. The germline V gene has CDR1 LNHDA and CDR2 SQIVND (reference sequence). V was clipped by 1 base and J by 9 bases; unmatched bases: 6. The CDR3 protein is CASSIVSAGTEQFF. The CDR3 DNA sequence: TGTGCCAGTAGTATAGTATCAGCGGGGACTGAGCAGTTCTTC.

The V call is TRBV19, the J call TRBJ1-6; TRBD1 is a possible D gene (6 bases). The V gene's germline CDR1 is LNHDA and CDR2 SQIVND (reference sequence). This CDR3 has 15 amino acids. V was cut by 4 bases and J by 9 bases, with 16 bases left in between. The CDR3 DNA reads as TGTGCCAGTAGTACCGCCGGGGGGGCAGGTTCACCCCTCCACTTT. Translated, it gives CASSTAGGAGSPLHF.

The rearrangement links TRBV6-5 to TRBJ1-2; D perhaps matches TRBD1 (6 bases). The CDR3 runs to 14 residues. V lost 4 bases to trimming and J lost 7 bases, with 16 bases between them. Germline CDR1 MNHEY, CDR2 SVGAGI. The DNA of the CDR3 is TGTGCCAGCAGTTTACAGGGAGCGCTCGGTGGCTACACCTTC. It codes for CASSLQGALGGYTF.

The chain links TRBV5-6 to TRBJ1-6; D is uncertain. The CDR3 is made up of 12 amino acids. Germline V CDR1 and CDR2: SGHDT, YYEEEE. Trimming stripped 0 bases from V and 11 bases from J, with 6 bases between. The CDR3 loop is CASSLGRPPLHF. CDR3 DNA: TGTGCCAGCAGCTTGGGTCGTCCACCCCTCCACTTT.

The chain recombines TRBV6-5 with TRBJ1-2, with no clear D. Germline V gene sequence: CDR1 MNHEY, CDR2 SVGAGI. The CDR3 extends over 16 amino acids. The V end was cut by 2 bases, the J end by 4 bases, with 17 bases between. Here the CDR3 reads CASSYNTRTAPYGYTF. The CDR3 DNA reads TGTGCCAGCAGTTACAATACTCGAACAGCACCCTATGGCTACACCTTC.

The J gene is TRBJ2-2, the V gene TRBV29-1, with 11 bases lining up with TRBD2. Germline trimming cut 7 bases from V and 6 bases from J; bases unmatched to any gene: 10. The CDR3 length is 15 residues. Germline V gene lookup returns CDR1 SQVTM and CDR2 ANQGSEA. This CDR3 is CSAGRSGGGAGELFF. DNA of the CDR3: TGCAGCGCTGGACGTAGCGGGGGGGGAGCCGGGGAGCTGTTTTTT.

This chain uses TRBV2 with TRBJ2-1; D not certain. CDR1 SNHLY and CDR2 FYNNEI come from the germline V gene. The CDR3 is made up of 11 amino acids. V lost 4 bases to trimming and J lost 8 bases, with 6 bases between them. CDR3 sequence: CASSARHEQFF. CDR3 nucleotides: TGTGCCAGCAGTGCCCGACATGAGCAGTTCTTC.